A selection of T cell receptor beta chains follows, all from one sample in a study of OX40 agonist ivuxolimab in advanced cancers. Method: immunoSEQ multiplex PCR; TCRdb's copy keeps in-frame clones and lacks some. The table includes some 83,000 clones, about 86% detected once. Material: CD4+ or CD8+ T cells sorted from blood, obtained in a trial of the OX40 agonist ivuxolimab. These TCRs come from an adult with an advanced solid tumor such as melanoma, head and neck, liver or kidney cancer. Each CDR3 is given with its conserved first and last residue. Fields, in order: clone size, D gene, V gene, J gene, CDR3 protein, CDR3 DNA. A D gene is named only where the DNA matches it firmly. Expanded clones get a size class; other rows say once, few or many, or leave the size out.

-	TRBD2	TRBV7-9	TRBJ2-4	CASGTSGSVKNIQYF	TGTGCCAGTGGGACTAGCGGGTCAGTCAAAAACATTCAGTACTTC
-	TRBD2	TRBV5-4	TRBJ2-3	CASGLAGGTDTQYF	TGTGCCAGTGGACTAGCGGGAGGCACAGATACGCAGTATTTT
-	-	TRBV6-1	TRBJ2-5	CASSARDPKETQYF	TGTGCCAGCAGTGCCCGGGACCCAAAAGAGACCCAGTACTTC
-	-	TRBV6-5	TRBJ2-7	CASSPPNGYEQYF	TGTGCCAGCAGCCCCCCAAACGGGTACGAGCAGTACTTC
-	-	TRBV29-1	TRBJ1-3	CSVQERSGNTIYF	TGCAGCGTCCAGGAGCGCTCTGGAAACACCATATATTTT
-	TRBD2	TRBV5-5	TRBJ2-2	CASSGLAGGNGELFF	TGTGCCAGCAGCGGACTAGCGGGAGGAAACGGGGAGCTGTTTTTT
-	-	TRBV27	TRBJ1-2	CASSPMGGLNYGYTF	TGTGCCAGCAGCCCGATGGGGGGGCTAAACTATGGCTACACCTTC
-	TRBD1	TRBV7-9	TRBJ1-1	CASTYREGANTEAFF	TGTGCCAGCACCTATAGGGAGGGGGCGAACACTGAAGCTTTCTTT
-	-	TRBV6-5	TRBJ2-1	CATARADSSYNEQFF	TGTGCCACCGCGAGAGCGGATAGCTCCTACAATGAGCAGTTCTTC
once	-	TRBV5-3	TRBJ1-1	CARSLEEEGMNTEAFF	TGTGCCAGAAGCTTGGAGGAAGAGGGAATGAACACTGAAGCTTTCTTT
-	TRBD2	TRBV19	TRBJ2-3	CASSQTLAGGLGDTQYF	TGTGCCAGTAGTCAAACGCTAGCGGGAGGGCTTGGGGATACGCAGTATTTT
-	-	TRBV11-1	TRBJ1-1	CASSLGVNTEAFF	TGTGCCAGCAGCTTAGGTGTGAACACTGAAGCTTTCTTT
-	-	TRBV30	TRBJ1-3	CAWSLGSSGNTIYF	TGTGCCTGGAGCCTCGGGAGCTCTGGAAACACCATATATTTT
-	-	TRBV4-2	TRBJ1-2	CASSPRGDLNYGYTF	TGTGCCAGCAGCCCGCGGGGAGATCTTAACTATGGCTACACCTTC
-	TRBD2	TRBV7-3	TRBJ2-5	CASSRAGGSPQETQYF	TGTGCCAGCAGTAGGGCGGGGGGCTCCCCGCAAGAGACCCAGTACTTC
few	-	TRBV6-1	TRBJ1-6	CASSPQENSPLHF	TGTGCCAGCAGTCCACAGGAAAATTCACCCCTCCACTTT
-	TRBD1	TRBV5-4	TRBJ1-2	CASSHRGDSGYTF	TGTGCCAGCAGTCACAGGGGGGATAGCGGCTACACCTTC
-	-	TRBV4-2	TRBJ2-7	CASSLGSSWEQYF	TGTGCCAGCAGCCTGGGTAGTTCGTGGGAGCAGTACTTC
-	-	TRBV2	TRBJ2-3	CASSPGGYYTDTQYF	TGTGCCAGCAGCCCTGGGGGATATTACACAGATACGCAGTATTTT
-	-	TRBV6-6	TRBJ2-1	CASIGSSSYNEQFF	TGTGCCAGCATCGGTAGCAGCTCCTACAATGAGCAGTTCTTC
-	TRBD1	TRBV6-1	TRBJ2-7	CASSRPGQGDHEQYF	TGTGCCAGCAGCCGACCGGGACAGGGTGATCACGAGCAGTACTTC
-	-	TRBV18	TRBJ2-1	CASSPGTRSSYNEQFF	TGTGCCAGCTCGCCCGGGACGAGGAGCTCCTACAATGAGCAGTTCTTC
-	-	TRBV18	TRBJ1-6	CASSAVQVENSPLHF	TGTGCCAGCTCAGCAGTTCAGGTGGAAAATTCACCCCTCCACTTT